This T cell receptor beta chain was recovered during a study of blood T cell repertoires in COVID-19 (dated by TCRdb to the early 2020s). About the full investigation: Samples from collaborators originated in the United States, Italy and Spain and spanned both the acute and convalescent phases of COVID-19. Nearly every sample came with metadata listing a de-identified subject ID, COVID-19 status, age in years and sex. The repertoires were released in a freely available public database intended as a resource for research on the immune response to SARS-CoV-2. Subjects who had been exposed to COVID-19, were actively infected with it, or had recovered from it provided the deeply sampled blood TCRbeta repertoires that made up the dataset. The samples were drawn from two sources: the first 160 participants of the ongoing ImmuneRACE study, and about 1,300 subjects contributed by 6 global collaborators. Where available, HLA class I and class II types were taken from metadata supplied by the sample provider and were not determined by assay-based typing. The material from the prospective study consisted of cDNA or gDNA derived from T cells, B-cell-depleted T cells, or PBMCs. Study-wide findings and limitations: The amount of clinical and demographic metadata varied by source and participant and was provided uncurated.

Worth noting for this clone: Its antigen specificity is not known. No base quality information exists; no much larger clone differs at one position.

One collaborating source in Seattle enrolled patients during active infection and followed them longitudinally through the course of disease. Whole blood was collected in K2EDTA tubes by collaborating institutions according to the institutions' own protocols. For TCRbeta analysis, collaborator samples were shipped as frozen whole blood, as isolated PBMCs, or as DNA extracted from either sample type. TCRbeta CDR3 regions were amplified from genomic DNA by means of the immunoSEQ Assay, a bias-controlled multiplex PCR. As for the original processing: The number of nucleated cells in each sample was estimated from the amplification of reference gene primers within the assay. To quantify the absolute abundance of each unique TCRbeta CDR3 rearrangement, sequence reads were collapsed and filtered. For each sample, productive Simpson clonality was calculated as the square root of Simpson's diversity index across productive rearrangements. This is the immuneACCESS table as TCRdb keeps it, with only in-frame sequences that have V and J called. A part of the clones is gone; compared with another copy, unresolved V genes explain less than half, and the rest is unexplained. V and J calls and clone size come straight from that table; D and trimming were deduced from the DNA. The sample table shows about 350,000 clones, and approximately 91% are seen once. The ten largest clonotypes hold 7% to 8% of the sample.

The receptor was isolated from a woman aged 70-85 years with COVID-19, enrolled during active disease. Sequences were obtained from peripheral blood.

Here the CDR3 is given as CASSALGQGAEQYF. The sequenced DNA: TGCGCCAGCAGTGCCTTGGGACAGGGGGCCGAGCAGTACTTC. The chain is encoded by TRBV10-2 joined to TRBJ2-7; the junction holds 12 bases that match TRBD1. V ends up 4 bases short and J 6 bases short, with an unmatched junction base count of 4. Measured from the cysteine to the phenylalanine, the CDR3 is 14 residues long. CDR3 DNA is the only sequence kept; it has 42 bases, read in frame from the first base. Reading the germline V gene gives CDR1 WSHSY and CDR2 SAAADI.